This TCR delta chain comes out of a study of gamma-delta chains in newborns, infants, children. Overall study context: Microbial exposure reportedly drives polyclonal innate γδ T cell expansion after birth.

TCRdb reanalysed the reads via CATT. Of around 5,000 delta-chain clones in the sample, approximately 2.9% were seen once. This CDR3 spans 18 amino acids. Trimming took 3 bases from V and 0 from J, leaving 14 bases between them. The germline V gene has CDR1 GEAIGNYY and CDR2 EKD. The chain has TRDV2 and TRDJ3; perhaps TRDD3 as D (6 bases). The sample taken for sequencing was blood. The clonotype comes from a child who was a newborn, infant or young child, either healthy, febrile or measles-vaccinated (not recorded which). The DNA for the CDR3 is TGTGCCTGTGACGTTTGGGGGCACCACTCCTGGGACACCCGACAGATGTTTTTC. Protein sequence: CACDVWGHHSWDTRQMFF.